The present entry profiles one T cell receptor (beta chain) with its context. The sample comes from a study of blood T cell repertoires in COVID-19. Overall study context: The cDNA or gDNA used as material had been derived from T cells, B-cell-depleted T cells, or PBMCs.

CDR1 SEHNR and CDR2 FQNEAQ come from the germline V gene (reference sequence). This CDR3 is 16 amino acids long. The ends lost 5 bases at V and 6 bases at J; junction bases unmatched: 6. Produced via immunoSEQ multiplex PCR; TCRdb's table is partial and in-frame only. The data hold hundreds of thousands of clones, with more than 75% observed a single time. The V call is TRBV7-9, the J call TRBJ2-2; the match to TRBD2 covers 13 bases. Sequenced sample: peripheral blood. This receptor was obtained from a woman aged 55-70 years with active or convalescent COVID-19. The CDR3 DNA reads as TGTGCCAGCAGCCCACTAGCGGGGGGGCTGGCCGGGGAGCTGTTTTTT. This translates into CASSPLAGGLAGELFF.